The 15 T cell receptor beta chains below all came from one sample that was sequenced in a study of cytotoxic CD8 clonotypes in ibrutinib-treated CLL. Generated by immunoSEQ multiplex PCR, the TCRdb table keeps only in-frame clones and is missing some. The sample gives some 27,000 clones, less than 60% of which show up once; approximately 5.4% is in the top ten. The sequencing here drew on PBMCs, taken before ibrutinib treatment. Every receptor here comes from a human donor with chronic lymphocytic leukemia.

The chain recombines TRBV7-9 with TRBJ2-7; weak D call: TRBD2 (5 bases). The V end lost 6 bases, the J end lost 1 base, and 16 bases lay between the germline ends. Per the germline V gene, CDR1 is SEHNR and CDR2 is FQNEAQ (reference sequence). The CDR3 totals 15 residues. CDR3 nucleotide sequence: TGTGCCAGCAGGTATTCGGGGAGCCCTTCCTACGAGCAGTACTTC. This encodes CASRYSGSPSYEQYF. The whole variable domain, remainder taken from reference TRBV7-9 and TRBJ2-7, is DTGVSQNPRHKITKRGQNVTFRCDPISEHNRLYWYRQTLGQGPEFLTYFQNEAQLEKSRLLSDRFSAERPKGSFSTLEIQRTEQGDSAMYLCASRYSGSPSYEQYFGPGTRLTVT.

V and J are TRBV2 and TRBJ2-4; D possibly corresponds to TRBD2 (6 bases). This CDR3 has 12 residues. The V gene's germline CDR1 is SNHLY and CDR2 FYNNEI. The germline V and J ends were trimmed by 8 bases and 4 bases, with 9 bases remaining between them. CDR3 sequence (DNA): TGTGCCAGCGGCCGGGAGAAAAACATTCAGTACTTC. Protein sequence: CASGREKNIQYF.

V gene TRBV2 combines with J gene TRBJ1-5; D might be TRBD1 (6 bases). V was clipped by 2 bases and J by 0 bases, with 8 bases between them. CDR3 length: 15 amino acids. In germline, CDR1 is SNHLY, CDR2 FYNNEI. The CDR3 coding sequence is TGTGCCAGCAGTGAACGGACAGCTAGCAATCAGCCCCAGCATTTT. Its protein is CASSERTASNQPQHF.

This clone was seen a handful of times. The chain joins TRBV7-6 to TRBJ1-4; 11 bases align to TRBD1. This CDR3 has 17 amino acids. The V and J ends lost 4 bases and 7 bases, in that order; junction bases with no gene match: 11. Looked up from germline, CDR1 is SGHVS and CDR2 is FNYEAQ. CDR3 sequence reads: CASSSPLPGQGGEKLFF. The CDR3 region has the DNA TGTGCCAGCAGCTCCCCCCTGCCGGGACAGGGGGGTGAAAAACTGTTTTTT.

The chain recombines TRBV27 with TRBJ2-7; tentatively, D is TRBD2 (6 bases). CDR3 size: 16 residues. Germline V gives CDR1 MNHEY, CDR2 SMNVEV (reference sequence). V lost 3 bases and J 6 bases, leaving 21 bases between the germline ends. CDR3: CASSLGRTIPTAEQYF. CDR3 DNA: TGTGCCAGCAGTTTGGGGAGGACGATACCTACGGCCGAGCAGTACTTC.

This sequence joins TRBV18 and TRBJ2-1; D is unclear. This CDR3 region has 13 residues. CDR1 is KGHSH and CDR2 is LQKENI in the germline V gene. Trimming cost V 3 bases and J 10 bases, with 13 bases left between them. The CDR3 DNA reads TGTGCCAGCTCACCTCAGACGGTGAGGGAGCAGTTCTTC. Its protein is CASSPQTVREQFF.

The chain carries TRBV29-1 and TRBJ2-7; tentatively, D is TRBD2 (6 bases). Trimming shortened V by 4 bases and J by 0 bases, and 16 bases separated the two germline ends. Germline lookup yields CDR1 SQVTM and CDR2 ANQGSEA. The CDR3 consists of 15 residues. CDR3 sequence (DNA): TGCAGCGTTGGGGGCCGGGACTCCTACTCCTACGAGCAGTACTTC. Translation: CSVGGRDSYSYEQYF.

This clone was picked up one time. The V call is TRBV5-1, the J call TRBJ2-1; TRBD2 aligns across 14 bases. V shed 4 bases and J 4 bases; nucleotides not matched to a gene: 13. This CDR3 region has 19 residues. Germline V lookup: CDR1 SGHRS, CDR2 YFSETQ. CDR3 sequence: CASSMPGTSGGTGYNEQFF. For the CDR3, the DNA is TGCGCCAGCAGCATGCCCGGGACTAGCGGGGGAACGGGTTACAATGAGCAGTTCTTC.

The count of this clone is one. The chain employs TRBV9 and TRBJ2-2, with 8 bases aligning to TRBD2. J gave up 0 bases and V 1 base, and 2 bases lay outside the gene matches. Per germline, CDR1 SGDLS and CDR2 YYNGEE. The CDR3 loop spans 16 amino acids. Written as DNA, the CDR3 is TGTGCCAGCAGCGTACAGGGACTAGCGAACACCGGGGAGCTGTTTTTT. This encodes CASSVQGLANTGELFF.

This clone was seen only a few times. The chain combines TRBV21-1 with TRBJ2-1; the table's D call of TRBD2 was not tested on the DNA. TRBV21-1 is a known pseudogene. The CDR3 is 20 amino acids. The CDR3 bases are TGTGCCAGCAGCAAAATCCTTAAGATGGGACTAGCAAACACCTACAATGAGCAGTTCTTC. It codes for CASSKILKMGLANTYNEQFF.

The CDR3 DNA reads TGTGCCAGCTCACGGGCATTGAGGGAGCAGTACTTC. Protein: CASSRALREQYF. The chain is built from TRBV18 and TRBJ2-7; D remains unclear. V dropped 4 bases and J dropped 7 bases, with 11 bases sitting between them. The CDR3 extends over 12 amino acids. From germline, CDR1 is KGHSH and CDR2 LQKENI.

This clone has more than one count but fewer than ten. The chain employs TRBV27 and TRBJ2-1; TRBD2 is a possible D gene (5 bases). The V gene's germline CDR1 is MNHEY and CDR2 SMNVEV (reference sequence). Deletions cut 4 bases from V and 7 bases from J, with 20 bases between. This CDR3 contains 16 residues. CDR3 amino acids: CASSSMVLVGGNEQFF. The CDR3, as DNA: TGTGCCAGCAGTTCTATGGTCCTCGTAGGCGGGAATGAGCAGTTCTTC.

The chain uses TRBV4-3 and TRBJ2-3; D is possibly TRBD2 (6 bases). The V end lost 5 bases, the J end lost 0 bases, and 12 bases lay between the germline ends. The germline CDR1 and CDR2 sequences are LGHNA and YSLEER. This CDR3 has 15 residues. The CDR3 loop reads CASSGTSQSTDTQYF. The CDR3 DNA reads TGCGCCAGCAGCGGAACTAGCCAGAGCACAGATACGCAGTATTTT.

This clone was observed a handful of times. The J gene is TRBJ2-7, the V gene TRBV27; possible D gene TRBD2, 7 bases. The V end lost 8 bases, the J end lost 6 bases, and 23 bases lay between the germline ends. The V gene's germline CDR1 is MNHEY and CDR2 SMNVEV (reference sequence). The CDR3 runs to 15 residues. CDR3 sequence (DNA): TGTGCCAGCCGAGGGGGGGGCCTCACGCATCGCGAGCAGTACTTC. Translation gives CASRGGGLTHREQYF.

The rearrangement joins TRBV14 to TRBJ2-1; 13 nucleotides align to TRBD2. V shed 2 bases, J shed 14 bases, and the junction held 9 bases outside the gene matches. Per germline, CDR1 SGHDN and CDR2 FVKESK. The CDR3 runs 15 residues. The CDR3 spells CASSQYGLAGDWKFF. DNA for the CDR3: TGTGCCAGCAGCCAATACGGACTAGCGGGAGACTGGAAGTTCTTC.